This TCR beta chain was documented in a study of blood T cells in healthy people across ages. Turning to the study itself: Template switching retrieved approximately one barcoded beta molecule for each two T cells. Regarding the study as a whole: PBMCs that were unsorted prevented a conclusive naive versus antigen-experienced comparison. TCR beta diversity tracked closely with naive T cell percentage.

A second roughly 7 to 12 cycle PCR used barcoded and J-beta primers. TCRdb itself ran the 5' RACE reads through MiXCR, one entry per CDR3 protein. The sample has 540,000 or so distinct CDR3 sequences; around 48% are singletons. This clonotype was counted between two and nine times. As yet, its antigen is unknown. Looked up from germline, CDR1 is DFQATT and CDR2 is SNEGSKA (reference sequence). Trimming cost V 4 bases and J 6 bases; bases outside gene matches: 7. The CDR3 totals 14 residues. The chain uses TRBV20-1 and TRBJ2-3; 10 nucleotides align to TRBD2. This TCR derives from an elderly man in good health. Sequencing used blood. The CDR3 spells CSAKSGGAGDTQYF. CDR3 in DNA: TGCAGTGCTAAGAGCGGGGGGGCCGGGGATACGCAGTATTTT.